This entry concerns a single T cell receptor (beta chain). What it binds is unknown. Assay: immunoSEQ multiplex PCR; the TCRdb copy retains only in-frame clones and omits some. The sample holds roughly 200,000 clones, approximately 72% seen once. This sample is part of a study of cytotoxic CD8 clonotypes in ibrutinib-treated CLL. Across the whole study: Among the samples, the mean was about 260,000 productive templates and about 94,000 productive rearrangements.

Study observations and caveats: T-cell clonality at baseline went above that of age-matched healthy donors and rose and fell with circulating CD8+ T-cell counts.

V was clipped by 1 base and J by 4 bases, with 10 bases between them. The CDR3 contains 15 residues. Germline lookup yields CDR1 LGHNA and CDR2 YSLEER. Specimen: PBMCs, collected after 24 months of ibrutinib treatment. This clonotype originated in a human donor with chronic lymphocytic leukemia. The V gene is TRBV4-3, the J gene TRBJ1-4; the D is unclear. The CDR3 here is CASSQGTWGNEKLFF. CDR3 sequence (DNA): TGCGCCAGCAGCCAAGGGACCTGGGGTAATGAAAAACTGTTTTTT.